The 3 T cell receptor beta chains presented below share a single source sample, sequenced in a study of T cells in Graves' hyperthyroidism and ophthalmopathy. Amplification yielded TCR beta CDR3 regions, with RNA transcripts as the source. The HTBI primer set was used in a first-round RT-PCR of the TCR CDR3. TCRdb redid the calling of the multiplex PCR reads with MiXCR, one entry per CDR3 protein. The sample gives roughly 290,000 distinct CDR3 sequences, roughly 15% of which show up once; 6.5% to 10% is in the top ten. The sample was blood. The source is a woman aged 40 to 49 with Graves' hyperthyroidism.

This clonotype has ten or more counts. The J gene is TRBJ2-1, the V gene TRBV28, with D possibly TRBD1 on 6 matching bases. CDR1 MDHEN and CDR2 SYDVKM come from the germline V gene. This CDR3 has 14 residues. Trimming took 6 bases from V and 4 from J, leaving 13 bases between them. This CDR3 is CASSPLGQYNEQFF. CDR3 nucleotide sequence: TGTGCCAGCAGCCCACTCGGACAGTACAATGAGCAGTTCTTC. Full variable domain (rest looked up from reference TRBV28 and TRBJ2-1): DVKVTQSSRYLVKRTGEKVFLECVQDMDHENMFWYRQDPGLGLRLIYFSYDVKMKEKGDIPEGYSVSREKKERFSLILESASTNQTSMYLCASSPLGQYNEQFFGPGTRLTVL.

Concerning this clonotype: Being one base from a much bigger clone, this may be a read error. The rearrangement joins TRBV3-1 to TRBJ2-3; TRBD2 aligns across 7 bases. CDR1 and CDR2 (germline): LGHDT, YNNKEL (reference sequence). CDR3 length: 15 amino acids. The junction had 4 bases not matched to a gene; V was cut back by 2 bases and J by 2 bases. The CDR3 bases are TGTGCCAGCAGCCAAAAAGCGGGGCTCACAGATACGCAGTATTTT. This translates into CASSQKAGLTDTQYF.

The gene calls are TRBV12-3 or TRBV12-4 and TRBJ1-4, with D maybe TRBD1 (5 bases). The CDR3 covers 14 residues. V lost 6 bases to trimming and J lost 4 bases, with 12 bases between them. CDR3 coding DNA: TGTGCCAGCAGGGCCGGGACTGATAATGAAAAACTGTTTTTT. As protein: CASRAGTDNEKLFF.